This T cell receptor (beta chain) is drawn from a study of cytomegalovirus exposure and HLA in healthy donors. Notes on the study in general: Highest at DRB1 and lowest at HLA-C, TCR association rates differed among HLA loci in a later analysis. Among TCR beta chains, those listed as cytomegalovirus-associated numbered some 160. HLA-A and HLA-B allele assignments for most subjects were reportedly predicted accurately using TCR beta sequences. Later analysis suggested links between common viral pathogens and several top significant clusters.

This clone was counted a few times. What it binds is not known. The V gene's germline CDR1 is SGHTA and CDR2 FQGNSA. The CDR3 sequence is 12 residues long. Trimming cost V 5 bases and J 8 bases; bases outside gene matches: 3. PCR primers comprised 60 Vbeta and 13 Jbeta primers. The data were produced by immunoSEQ multiplex PCR, yet TCRdb's version contains in-frame clones alone and is incomplete. The sample consists of 180,000 or so clones, 9.5% of them appearing once. The chain carries TRBV7-2 and TRBJ2-1; TRBD1 aligns across 7 bases. The sequence derives from a young woman in good health and CMV-seropositive. Material for sequencing was PBMCs. CDR3 region: CASSMDRYEQFF. Written as DNA, the CDR3 is TGTGCCAGCAGCATGGACAGGTATGAGCAGTTCTTC.